This T cell receptor (beta chain) was identified during a study of T-cell memory formation after mild COVID-19 listed by TCRdb under 2021. Regarding the study in general: TCR sequence clusters from the two donors were found to be largely donor specific. In a couple of donors, T-cell clones that expanded and contracted after mild COVID-19 were tracked by sequencing TCRalpha and TCRbeta repertoires over time. The cohort was made up of two young adult volunteers, one female and one male, who were previously healthy.

A few counts support this clonotype. There is no known antigen for this receptor. No much larger clone is present one base from it, and per-base qualities are unavailable. Paper-wide results and their limitations: Clones that contracted from day 15 to 85 showed balanced CD4/CD8 phenotypes, whereas a second wave of clones that expanded from day 15 to 37 leaned towards CD4+. Contracting CD4+ clones appeared mostly in the CM and EM memory subsets, whereas CD8+ clones were enriched in EMRA. Whether the second-wave clones peaking on day 37 were SARS-CoV-2 specific was not confirmed. The study covered only a couple of mild cases, and larger cohorts including severe cases with pre-infection samples were considered necessary. The detection of some responding clones in pre-infection memory suggests that pre-existing cross-reactive memory T cells joined the SARS-CoV-2 response.

V is cut by 5 bases and J by 0 bases, and the space between the germline ends is 13 bases. From the cysteine up to the phenylalanine, the CDR3 has a length of 15 residues. CDR3 DNA only is kept here, 45 bases in frame from base 1. Ficoll-Paque density gradient centrifugation was the method used to isolate PBMCs. Sequenced using an Illumina NovaSeq 6000. TCRalpha and TCRbeta cDNA libraries were constructed by 5'RACE with constant-segment primers, with sample barcodes and unique molecular identifiers being introduced. RNA was extracted from every sample with Trizol reagent. Library amplification was performed in two PCR steps, and a second sample barcode and Illumina TruSeq adapters were introduced in the second step. Libraries were sequenced on an Illumina NovaSeq with 2 x 150 bp paired-end reads. The study's own analysis went as follows. With migec v1.2.7, reads were demultiplexed and then collapsed into UMI-guided consensus sequences. Using mixcr v2.1.11, the UMI consensuses were aligned to TRA and TRB V and J templates and assembled into clonotypes. Expanded or contracted clonotypes were those called significant by both edgeR and NoisET, with noise models trained on biological replicates. edgeR calls used a false discovery rate-adjusted p below 0.01 and a log2 fold-change threshold of 1. As an exploratory analysis of dynamics, max-normalized trajectories of the 1000 most abundant clonotypes were examined by PCA with hierarchical clustering. Separately sequenced CD4+ and CD8+ repertoires were used to assign the CD4 or CD8 phenotype of responding clones. Through fastp at Q25 and MiXCR, TCRdb rebuilt clones from the public reads, retaining in-frame beta chains. Rows merge per CDR3 protein into single entries with the most common DNA and genes. The V and J calls come from TCRdb's annotation, not from the publication. Present in this sample are 140,000 to 150,000 distinct CDR3 sequences, about 25% of which were seen just once. The ten largest clones take up about 24% of the sample.

The specimen sequenced was PBMCs or a T cell subset sorted from them (not recorded which). The TCR was taken from an adult woman who had mild COVID-19 (a few samples of this study predate the infection). The sample titles of this study are shuffled in the database, so cell type and time point are left out; the donor was told from shared clones. Here the chain combines TRBV12-3 or TRBV12-4 and TRBJ2-5, and the D gene may be TRBD1, 6 bases matching. The DNA sequence follows: TGTGCCAGCAGTCCCAGGGGTTGGAACCAAGAGACCCAGTACTTC. Translated, it reads CASSPRGWNQETQYF.